The clone carrying this TCR beta chain was recorded a few times. Described time point: patch test 3, about 24 weeks after DPC sensitization. Treatment denoted: therapeutic diphenylcyclopropenone sensitization with weekly scalp DPC. This sample was taken from a study of human T cells and chemical hapten exposure. Each CDR3 protein is one row after TCRdb ran MiXCR on the RACE reads. The sample consists of approximately 88,000 distinct CDR3 sequences, over 10% of them appearing once. The V gene's germline CDR1 is KGHSH and CDR2 LQKENI. The CDR3 runs to 14 residues. V was cut by 0 bases and J by 5 bases, with 10 bases left in between.

This receptor was identified in a woman between 50 and 59 years old with alopecia areata. Some clones in this sample may be carry-over from other donors' samples. The chain combines TRBV18 with TRBJ1-1, with a weak D call TRBD1 (5 bases). Sequenced material: whole blood, taken in connection with sensitization to the hapten diphenylcyclopropenone (DPC). CDR3 loop: CASSPPWQGTEAFF. In DNA form, the CDR3 reads TGTGCCAGCTCACCACCCTGGCAGGGAACTGAAGCTTTCTTT.